One sample yielded the 19 T cell receptor beta chains listed below, sequenced in a study of T-cell memory formation after mild COVID-19. TCRdb re-called the 5' RACE reads with MiXCR, one entry per CDR3 protein. Of around 310,000 distinct CDR3 sequences listed, over 11% were seen once; the top ten hold under 25%. The sequenced sample was PBMCs or a T cell subset sorted from them (not recorded which). The receptors stem from a man younger than 35 who had mild COVID-19 (a few samples of this study predate the infection). Cell type and time point are not known.

This clonotype was detected only a few times. This chain connects TRBV6-2 or TRBV6-3 to TRBJ2-7, with D perhaps TRBD1 (8 bases). The germline V and J ends were trimmed by 7 bases and 7 bases, with 14 bases remaining between them. The CDR3 length is 12 residues. CDR1 and CDR2 (germline): MNHEY, SVGEGT. Here the CDR3 reads CASTGQGGEQYV. CDR3 nucleotides: TGTGCCAGCACCGGACAGGGAGGGGAGCAGTACGTC.

This clonotype was counted a few times. The chain carries TRBV7-2 and TRBJ2-5; 9 bases line up with TRBD2. Per germline, CDR1 SGHTA and CDR2 FQGNSA. After removal of 2 bases from V and 7 bases from J, the junction contained 11 bases not matched to a gene. This CDR3 spans 16 amino acids. The CDR3 region has the DNA TGTGCCAGCAGCTTACAAAGCGGGGGGACTCAGGGGACCCAGTACTTC. It specifies CASSLQSGGTQGTQYF.

V usage is TRBV5-4 and J usage is TRBJ2-3; TRBD2 aligns across 11 bases. Germline values: CDR1 SGHNT, CDR2 YYREEE (reference sequence). This CDR3 is 16 amino acids long. J lost 3 bases, V lost 4 bases, and 7 bases had no gene match. CDR3 coding DNA: TGTGCCAGCAGCGACGGGGCTAGCGGGGGGACAGATACGCAGTATTTT. Translated: CASSDGASGGTDTQYF. The full variable domain, with the rest looked up from reference TRBV5-4 and TRBJ2-3, is ETGVTQSPTHLIKTRGQQVTLRCSSQSGHNTVSWYQQALGQGPQFIFQYYREEENGRGNFPPRFSGLQFPNYSSELNVNALELDDSALYLCASSDGASGGTDTQYFGPGTRLTVL.

The chain recombines TRBV7-2 with TRBJ2-3; a possible D gene is TRBD2 (5 bases). Looked up from germline, CDR1 is SGHTA and CDR2 is FQGNSA. This CDR3 has 14 amino acids. Trimming removed 1 base from V and 6 bases from J, with 11 bases in between. This chain's CDR3 is CASSLGLRGDTQYF. CDR3 nucleotide sequence: TGTGCCAGCAGCTTAGGGCTTCGGGGTGATACGCAGTATTTT.

The chain carries TRBV20-1 and TRBJ1-1; tentatively, D is TRBD1 (6 bases). V was shortened by 2 bases and J by 5 bases, with 12 bases between the two germline ends. This CDR3 region has 13 residues. Germline V lookup: CDR1 DFQATT, CDR2 SNEGSKA (reference sequence). Here the CDR3 reads CSARNTRGTEAFF. Here the CDR3 DNA reads TGCAGTGCTAGAAACACCAGGGGTACTGAAGCTTTCTTT.

The chain links TRBV2 to TRBJ1-1, with D possibly being TRBD1 (5 bases). The CDR3 spans 14 residues. Germline loops: CDR1 SNHLY, CDR2 FYNNEI. V lost 7 bases and J 3 bases, leaving 15 bases between the germline ends. The CDR3 region is CASTGGVEDTEAFF. In nucleotides, the CDR3 is TGTGCCAGCACCGGGGGGGTAGAGGACACTGAAGCTTTCTTT.

This rearrangement joins TRBV9 to TRBJ2-6; D is unresolved. The germline V gene encodes CDR1 SGDLS and CDR2 YYNGEE. V gave up 6 bases and J gave up 2 bases, with 9 bases separating them. This CDR3 is built from 14 residues. CDR3 residues: CASTDLAGANVLTF. In DNA form, the CDR3 reads TGTGCCAGCACAGACCTCGCTGGGGCCAACGTCCTGACTTTC.

There are many counts of this clonotype. The chain couples TRBV19 to TRBJ2-1, with 8 bases identical to TRBD2. V shed 10 bases, J shed 8 bases, and the junction held 13 bases outside the gene matches. The CDR3 consists of 14 residues. CDR1 is LNHDA, CDR2 SQIVND, per germline (reference sequence). The chain's CDR3 is CATNFGTRKDEQFF. CDR3 DNA: TGTGCCACTAACTTTGGGACTAGAAAAGATGAGCAGTTCTTC. The full variable domain, its missing parts supplied by reference TRBV19 and TRBJ2-1, is DGGITQSPKYLFRKEGQNVTLSCEQNLNHDAMYWYRQDPGQGLRLIYYSQIVNDFQKGDIAEGYSVSREKKESFPLTVTSAQKNPTAFYLCATNFGTRKDEQFFGPGTRLTVL.

The rearrangement joins TRBV20-1 to TRBJ2-3; 9 nucleotides line up with TRBD2. The junction had 10 bases not matched to a gene; V was cut back by 5 bases and J by 7 bases. Germline V CDR1 and CDR2: DFQATT, SNEGSKA (reference sequence). This CDR3 is 14 amino acids long. CDR3 protein: CSAFSGGPKNTQYF. The CDR3 DNA is TGCAGTGCTTTTAGCGGGGGCCCAAAAAATACGCAGTATTTT.

Only a few counts were recorded for this clonotype. The chain recombines TRBV9 with TRBJ2-3, with D tentatively TRBD1 or TRBD2 (6 bases each). Deletions cut 4 bases from V and 5 bases from J, with 26 bases between. The CDR3 length is 18 residues. Germline lookup yields CDR1 SGDLS and CDR2 YYNGEE. For the CDR3, the DNA is TGTGCCAGCAGCCCGGAGGGGACGGCCCCAGGCAGGGGAGATACGCAGTATTTT. It translates to CASSPEGTAPGRGDTQYF.

V is TRBV20-1 and J is TRBJ1-5; no clear D. With 4 bases removed from V and 4 bases from J, the gap between germline ends came to 17 bases. This CDR3 is built from 15 residues. Germline V gene lookup returns CDR1 DFQATT and CDR2 SNEGSKA (reference sequence). CDR3 residues: CSAIPEKGGNQPQHF. In nucleotides, the CDR3 is TGCAGTGCTATACCCGAGAAGGGAGGGAATCAGCCCCAGCATTTT.

The CDR3 is CASSQDNNYGYTF. CDR3 nucleotides: TGCGCCAGCAGCCAAGATAACAACTATGGCTACACCTTC. The chain employs TRBV4-3 and TRBJ1-2, with no clear D. Per the germline V gene, CDR1 is LGHNA and CDR2 is YSLEER. There are 13 residues in the CDR3. The ends were cut back, 0 bases at V and 2 bases at J, with 4 bases in the middle.

This clonotype came up many times. The chain links TRBV27 to TRBJ2-5; D uncertain. The CDR3 has 11 amino acids. The germline gives CDR1 MNHEY, CDR2 SMNVEV (reference sequence). V was trimmed by 3 bases and J by 5 bases, leaving 4 bases between them. CDR3 in DNA: TGTGCCAGCAGTTTTATGGAGACCCAGTACTTC. Translation gives CASSFMETQYF.

The gene calls are TRBV4-1 and TRBJ2-3; maybe TRBD2 (6 bases). The CDR3 extends over 15 amino acids. Per germline, CDR1 MGHRA and CDR2 YSYEKL. V was pared by 1 base and J by 3 bases, with 11 bases between. Here the CDR3 reads CASSQGLGLTDTQYF. The CDR3 DNA follows: TGCGCCAGCAGCCAAGGGCTGGGACTTACAGATACGCAGTATTTT.

This sequence joins TRBV29-1 and TRBJ2-7, with TRBD1 identical over 8 bases. V was pared by 4 bases and J by 2 bases, with 7 bases of the junction left unmatched. The CDR3 spans 14 residues. CDR1 is SQVTM, CDR2 ANQGSEA, per germline. CDR3 protein: CSVGRRGRPYEQYF. The CDR3 region has the DNA TGCAGCGTTGGTCGCAGGGGGCGCCCCTACGAGCAGTACTTC.

This chain links TRBV7-3 with TRBJ2-6, with TRBD1 identical over 7 bases. This CDR3 is built from 19 residues. Germline values: CDR1 SGHTA, CDR2 FQGTGA. V was pared by 4 bases and J by 2 bases, with 14 bases of the junction left unmatched. CDR3 sequence reads: CASSSHHIIDRAGANVLTF. For the CDR3, the DNA is TGTGCCAGCAGCTCCCACCACATAATAGACAGGGCTGGGGCCAACGTCCTGACTTTC. Drawing the rest from reference TRBV7-3 and TRBJ2-6, the complete variable domain is GAGVSQTPSNKVTEKGKYVELRCDPISGHTALYWYRQSLGQGPEFLIYFQGTGAADDSGLPNDRFFAVRPEGSVSTLKIQRTERGDSAVYLCASSSHHIIDRAGANVLTFGAGSRLTVL.

This clonotype was observed a handful of times. The genes are TRBV5-1 and TRBJ1-6; 9 bases align to TRBD1. The CDR3 has 14 residues. Germline assignment: CDR1 SGHRS and CDR2 YFSETQ. Trimming at V came to 6 bases and at J to 5 bases, leaving 3 bases not matched to a gene. The CDR3 loop reads CASNRQGDNSPLHF. CDR3 DNA sequence: TGCGCCAGCAACCGACAGGGGGATAATTCACCCCTCCACTTT.

The gene calls are TRBV2 and TRBJ2-3; the D gene is possibly TRBD1 (5 bases). This CDR3 is 12 amino acids long. V lost 7 bases and J 3 bases, leaving 8 bases between the germline ends. Germline V lookup: CDR1 SNHLY, CDR2 FYNNEI. The CDR3 reads CASNRQTDTQYF. The CDR3 DNA reads TGTGCCAGCAACCGACAGACAGATACGCAGTATTTT.

CDR3 sequence reads: CASNPAGAHNEQFF. The CDR3 nucleotides read TGTGCCAGCAACCCAGCGGGGGCCCACAATGAGCAGTTCTTC. The chain couples TRBV2 to TRBJ2-1; 8 positions agree with TRBD2. In germline, CDR1 is SNHLY, CDR2 FYNNEI. CDR3 length: 14 amino acids. V lost 7 bases to trimming and J lost 5 bases; unmatched junction nucleotides: 7.